This T cell receptor beta chain was captured in a study of vaccination effects on CD4 cells after COVID-19. Study at large: Vaccine administered to participants consisted of two doses of either BNT162b2 or mRNA-1273.

Points on this clone: Antigen: not known.

The CDR3 contains 13 residues. V lost 6 bases and J lost 6, with 14 bases in between. CDR1 and CDR2 from the germline V gene are KGHSH and LQKENI. Clones were sequenced by immunoSEQ multiplex PCR, and TCRdb holds only the in-frame ones, with some missing. The sample consists of approximately 70,000 clones, around 74% of them appearing once. After expansion with viral peptide pools in the ViraFEST assay, antigen-specific CD4+ T cells were sequenced. Having been cultured for less than 12 days, the cells underwent CD4+ T cell isolation. The study found no prior SARS-CoV-2 infection in the vaccine recipients, who tested negative for nucleocapsid antibodies. Cultures of about 2 million PBMC per well contained around 11 IU/ml IL-2 plus 10 ug/ml peptides.

The chain couples TRBV18 to TRBJ1-1; D not resolved. The starting material was CD4+ T cells from PBMCs cultured with HCoV-NL63 spike peptides, obtained before COVID-19 vaccination. This receptor was taken from a human donor who received a COVID-19 vaccine. This chain's CDR3 is CASSRPTDAEAFF. CDR3 nucleotide sequence: TGTGCCAGCTCCCGGCCCACGGACGCTGAAGCTTTCTTT.